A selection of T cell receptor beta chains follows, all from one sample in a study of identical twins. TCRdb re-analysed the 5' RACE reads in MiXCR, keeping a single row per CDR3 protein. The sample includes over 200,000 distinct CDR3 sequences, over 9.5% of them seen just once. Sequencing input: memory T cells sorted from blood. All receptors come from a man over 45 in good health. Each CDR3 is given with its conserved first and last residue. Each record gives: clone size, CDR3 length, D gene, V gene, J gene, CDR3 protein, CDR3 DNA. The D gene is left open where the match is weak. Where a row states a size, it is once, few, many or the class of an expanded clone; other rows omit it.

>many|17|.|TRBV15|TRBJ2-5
CATSRDRGLASQETQYF
TGTGCCACCAGCCGTGACCGAGGGTTGGCGAGTCAAGAGACCCAGTACTTC
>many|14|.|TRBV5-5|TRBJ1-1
CASSPGTLNTEAFF
TGTGCCAGCAGCCCCGGGACACTAAACACTGAAGCTTTCTTT
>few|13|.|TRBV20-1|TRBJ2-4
CSAGWTTKNIQYF
TGCAGTGCCGGCTGGACAACCAAAAACATTCAGTACTTC
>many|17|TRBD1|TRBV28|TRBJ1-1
CASSRWTGSFGDTEAFF
TGTGCCAGCAGCCGGTGGACAGGGTCATTCGGAGACACTGAAGCTTTCTTT
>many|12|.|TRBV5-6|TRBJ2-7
CASSKPAHEQYF
TGTGCCAGCAGCAAACCCGCCCACGAGCAGTACTTC
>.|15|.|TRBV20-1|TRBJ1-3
CSARDPQGRGNTIYF
TGCAGTGCTAGAGACCCTCAGGGACGTGGAAACACCATATATTTT
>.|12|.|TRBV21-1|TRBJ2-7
CASATGSYEQYF
TGTGCCAGCGCTACAGGGTCCTACGAGCAGTACTTC
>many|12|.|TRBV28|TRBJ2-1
CASTKGGFWQFF
TGTGCCAGCACCAAAGGGGGTTTTTGGCAGTTCTTC
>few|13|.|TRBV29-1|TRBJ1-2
CSVPGTVNYGYTF
TGCAGCGTCCCCGGGACTGTTAACTATGGCTACACCTTC
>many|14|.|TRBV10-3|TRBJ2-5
CAISESGQQETQYF
TGTGCCATCAGTGAGTCGGGACAACAAGAGACCCAGTACTTC
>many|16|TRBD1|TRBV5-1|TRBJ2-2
CASSFNGQGNTGELFF
TGCGCCAGCAGCTTTAACGGACAGGGGAACACCGGGGAGCTGTTTTTT
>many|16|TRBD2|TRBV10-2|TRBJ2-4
CASSDSGGQAKNIQYF
TGCGCCAGCAGTGATAGCGGGGGACAGGCCAAAAACATTCAGTACTTC
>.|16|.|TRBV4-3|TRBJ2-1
CASSQDTRGSYNEQFF
TGCGCCAGCAGCCAAGATACCAGGGGCTCCTACAATGAGCAGTTCTTC
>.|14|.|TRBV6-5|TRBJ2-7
CASSYTGLVDEQYF
TGTGCCAGCAGTTACACAGGGTTAGTGGACGAGCAGTACTTC
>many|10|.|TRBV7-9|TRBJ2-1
CASSGNEQFF
TGTGCCAGCAGCGGTAATGAGCAGTTCTTC
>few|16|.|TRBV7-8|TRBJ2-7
CASSSVGARVTYEQYF
TGTGCCAGCAGCTCGGTTGGGGCCCGGGTCACCTACGAGCAGTACTTC
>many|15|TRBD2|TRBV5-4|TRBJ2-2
CASRPSGINTGELFF
TGTGCCAGCAGGCCTAGCGGTATTAACACCGGGGAGCTGTTTTTT
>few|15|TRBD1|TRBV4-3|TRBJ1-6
CASSQDAGGGSPLHF
TGCGCCAGCAGCCAAGATGCAGGGGGAGGTTCACCCCTCCACTTT
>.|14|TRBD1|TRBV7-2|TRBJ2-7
CASSSSGQGYEQYF
TGTGCCAGCAGCTCCTCGGGACAGGGATACGAGCAGTACTTC
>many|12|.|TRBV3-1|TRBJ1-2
CASSREDYGYTF
TGTGCCAGCAGCCGCGAAGATTATGGCTACACCTTC
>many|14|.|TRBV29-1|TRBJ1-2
CSVGETAPNYGYTF
TGCAGCGTTGGGGAAACAGCCCCTAACTATGGCTACACCTTC
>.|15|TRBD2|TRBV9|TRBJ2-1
CASSVGQAGYNEQFF
TGTGCCAGCAGCGTAGGCCAAGCGGGATACAATGAGCAGTTCTTC
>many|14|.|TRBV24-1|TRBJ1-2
CATSDFRQGNGYTF
TGTGCCACCAGTGATTTCAGGCAGGGCAATGGCTACACCTTC
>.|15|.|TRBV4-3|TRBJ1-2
CASSLFFGESYGYTF
TGCGCCAGCAGCTTATTTTTTGGGGAAAGCTATGGCTACACCTTC
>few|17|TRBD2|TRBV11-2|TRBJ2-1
CASSFLAGGLGNNEQFF
TGTGCCAGCAGCTTCCTAGCGGGAGGTTTAGGTAACAATGAGCAGTTCTTC
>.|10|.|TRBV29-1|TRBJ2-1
CSVGGNEQFF
TGCAGCGTTGGGGGAAATGAGCAGTTCTTC
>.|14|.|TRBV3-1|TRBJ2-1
CASSQDLAINEQFF
TGTGCCAGCAGCCAAGATCTAGCGATCAATGAGCAGTTCTTC
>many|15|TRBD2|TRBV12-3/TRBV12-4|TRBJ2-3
CASRAGGSSTDTQYF
TGTGCCAGCAGAGCGGGGGGGTCTAGCACAGATACGCAGTATTTT
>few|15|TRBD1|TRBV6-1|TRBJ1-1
CASSTRTGGWVEAFF
TGTGCCAGCAGTACGAGGACAGGGGGCTGGGTTGAAGCTTTCTTT
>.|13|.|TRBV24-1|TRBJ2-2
CATSDFVTGELFF
TGTGCCACCAGTGATTTTGTAACCGGGGAGCTGTTTTTT
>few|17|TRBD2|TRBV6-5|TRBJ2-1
CASSYSGGRAVYNEQFF
TGTGCCAGCAGTTACTCTGGCGGGAGGGCCGTTTACAATGAGCAGTTCTTC
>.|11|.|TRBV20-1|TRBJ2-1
CSARPDNEQFF
TGCAGTGCTAGACCCGACAATGAGCAGTTCTTC
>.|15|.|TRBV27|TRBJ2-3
CASSLSYSSTDTQYF
TGTGCCAGCAGTTTATCGTACTCTAGCACAGATACGCAGTATTTT
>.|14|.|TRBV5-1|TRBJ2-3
CASSIASSTDTQYF
TGCGCCAGCAGCATCGCCTCTAGCACAGATACGCAGTATTTT
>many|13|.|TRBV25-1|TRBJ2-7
CASRAAGSYEQYF
TGTGCCAGCAGAGCGGCCGGATCCTACGAGCAGTACTTC
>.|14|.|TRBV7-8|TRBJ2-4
CASSLAGLVDIQYF
TGTGCCAGCAGCTTAGCAGGATTAGTAGACATTCAGTACTTC
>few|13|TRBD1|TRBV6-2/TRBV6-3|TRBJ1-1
CASSYYRGTEAFF
TGTGCCAGCAGTTACTACAGGGGCACTGAAGCTTTCTTT
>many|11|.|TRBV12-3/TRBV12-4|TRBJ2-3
CASSTRDTQYF
TGTGCCAGCAGCACCAGAGATACGCAGTATTTT
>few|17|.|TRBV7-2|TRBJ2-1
CASSLGLTTVTNNEQFF
TGTGCCAGCAGCTTAGGGCTGACTACCGTCACCAACAATGAGCAGTTCTTC
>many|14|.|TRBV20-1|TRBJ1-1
CSARDIGGGTEAFF
TGCAGTGCTAGAGATATAGGAGGGGGCACTGAAGCTTTCTTT
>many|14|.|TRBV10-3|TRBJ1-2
CAISDTGTSYGYTF
TGTGCCATCAGTGATACCGGGACGTCGTATGGCTACACCTTC
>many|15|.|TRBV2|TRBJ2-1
CASSEDVRTRQEQFF
TGTGCCAGCAGTGAGGATGTTCGTACTAGACAGGAGCAGTTCTTC
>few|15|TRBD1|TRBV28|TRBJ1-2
CASSPQGATNYGYTF
TGTGCCAGCAGTCCCCAGGGGGCAACTAACTATGGCTACACCTTC
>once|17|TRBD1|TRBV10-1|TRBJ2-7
CASSESQGAKGSYEQYF
TGCGCCAGCAGTGAGTCGCAGGGGGCGAAAGGTTCCTACGAGCAGTACTTC
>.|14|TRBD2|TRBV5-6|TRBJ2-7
CASSPGLAGNEQYF
TGTGCCAGCAGTCCGGGACTAGCGGGGAACGAGCAGTACTTC
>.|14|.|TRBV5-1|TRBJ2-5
CASSLDVKSETQYF
TGCGCCAGCAGCTTGGATGTCAAGTCGGAGACCCAGTACTTC